Presented here are 32 T cell receptor beta chains from one specimen sequenced in a study of blood T cell repertoires in COVID-19. Assay: immunoSEQ multiplex PCR; the TCRdb copy retains only in-frame clones and omits some. The data show 200,000 or so clones, roughly 76% seen once. The source material was peripheral blood. The source of these receptors is a woman at least 80 years old with COVID-19, enrolled during active disease.

V gene TRBV11-3 combines with J gene TRBJ1-1; possibly TRBD1 for D (6 bases). This CDR3 region has 14 residues. Trimming removed 3 bases at V and 1 base at J, with 9 bases between. Germline CDR1 and CDR2: SGHNT and YENEEA. CDR3 coding DNA: TGTGCCAGCAGCTTTTTCAGGGGGAACACTGAAGCTTTCTTT. This codes for CASSFFRGNTEAFF.

The chain combines TRBV5-4 with TRBJ2-5, with TRBD2 matching 13 bases. Germline V gene lookup returns CDR1 SGHNT and CDR2 YYREEE (reference sequence). Losses at the gene ends were 1 base for V and 5 bases for J; bases not matched to a gene: 11. CDR3 length equals 18 residues. The CDR3 nucleotides read TGTGCCAGCAGCTTGTCTCGGACTAGCGGGGGAAAGTTTGAGACCCAGTACTTC. Residues: CASSLSRTSGGKFETQYF.

The rearrangement uses TRBV18 and TRBJ2-3; TRBD2 might be the D (5 bases). V lost 2 bases and J 3 bases, leaving 12 bases between the germline ends. The CDR3 covers 15 residues. Germline loops: CDR1 KGHSH, CDR2 LQKENI. CDR3 in DNA: TGTGCCAGCTCACCAGGTAGCGTGGGGACAGATACGCAGTATTTT. Protein: CASSPGSVGTDTQYF.

The genes are TRBV5-1 and TRBJ2-1, with 8 bases that match TRBD2. Germline loops: CDR1 SGHRS, CDR2 YFSETQ. V trimming: 0 bases; J trimming: 5 bases; junction bases outside the gene matches: 1. The CDR3 has 14 residues. CDR3 DNA: TGCGCCAGCAGCTTGGGCGGGAGGAACAATGAGCAGTTCTTC. It translates to CASSLGGRNNEQFF.

The V and J genes are TRBV18 and TRBJ1-1, with 9 bases that match TRBD1. The CDR3 has 14 residues. V was clipped by 5 bases and J by 1 base; unmatched bases: 2. Germline V gene lookup returns CDR1 KGHSH and CDR2 LQKENI. In DNA form, the CDR3 reads TGTGCCAGCTCAGAGGGACAGGGGAACACTGAAGCTTTCTTT. This encodes CASSEGQGNTEAFF. The variable domain in full, completed from reference TRBV18 and TRBJ1-1, reads NAGVMQNPRHLVRRRGQEARLRCSPMKGHSHVYWYRQLPEEGLKFMVYLQKENIIDESGMPKERFSAEFPKEGPSILRIQQVVRGDSAAYFCASSEGQGNTEAFFGQGTRLTVV.

The rearrangement joins TRBV15 to TRBJ1-4, with 7 bases that match TRBD1. The CDR3 consists of 13 residues. Trimming at V came to 0 bases and at J to 14 bases, leaving 6 bases not matched to a gene. Germline V lookup: CDR1 LNHNV, CDR2 YYDKDF (reference sequence). For the CDR3, the DNA is TGTGCCACCAGCAGAGACCGGACAGGCATCCTGTTTTTT. Encoded protein: CATSRDRTGILFF.

V usage is TRBV7-9 and J usage is TRBJ2-5; TRBD2 matches at 10 bases. This CDR3 has 15 amino acids. The germline gives CDR1 SEHNR, CDR2 FQNEAQ (reference sequence). After removal of 5 bases from V and 4 bases from J, the junction contained 7 bases not matched to a gene. CDR3 nucleotide sequence: TGTGCCAGCAGCCCAGCGGGAGGGCCGGGAGAGACCCAGTACTTC. This codes for CASSPAGGPGETQYF.

The chain combines TRBV19 with TRBJ1-1; D gene ambiguous. Germline V CDR1 and CDR2: LNHDA, SQIVND (reference sequence). V lost 7 bases to trimming and J lost 1 base, with 13 bases between them. The CDR3 consists of 14 residues. CDR3 DNA: TGTGCCAGTACCCTTCGGTCAAGGAACACTGAAGCTTTCTTT. Its translation: CASTLRSRNTEAFF. The variable domain in full, with the rest retrieved from reference TRBV19 and TRBJ1-1, is DGGITQSPKYLFRKEGQNVTLSCEQNLNHDAMYWYRQDPGQGLRLIYYSQIVNDFQKGDIAEGYSVSREKKESFPLTVTSAQKNPTAFYLCASTLRSRNTEAFFGQGTRLTVV.

The chain employs TRBV5-1 and TRBJ1-2; D remains unclear. This CDR3 is built from 15 residues. CDR1 is SGHRS, CDR2 YFSETQ, per germline. V was clipped by 4 bases and J by 4 bases, with 17 bases between them. CDR3 nucleotides: TGCGCCAGCAGCCCCGAGGCCAGCTTCACCTATGGCTACACCTTC. It is translated as CASSPEASFTYGYTF.

The rearrangement joins TRBV18 to TRBJ1-2, with D perhaps TRBD1 (6 bases). The CDR3 is made up of 13 amino acids. Germline V gene sequence: CDR1 KGHSH, CDR2 LQKENI. Trimming took 6 bases from V and 8 from J, leaving 16 bases between them. CDR3 bases: TGTGCCAGCTCCGGGACATCGCAGGGAGGCTACACCTTC. Its translation: CASSGTSQGGYTF.

The gene calls are TRBV4-3 and TRBJ1-2; D remains unclear. The CDR3 runs to 16 residues. CDR1 is LGHNA and CDR2 is YSLEER in the germline V gene. The V and J ends lost 0 bases and 3 bases respectively, with 14 bases between them. The CDR3 sequence is CASSQDTGRYDYGYTF. The CDR3 region has the DNA TGCGCCAGCAGCCAAGACACGGGAAGATATGACTATGGCTACACCTTC.

This chain joins TRBV14 and TRBJ1-4, with TRBD1 matching over 8 bases. Germline values: CDR1 SGHDN, CDR2 FVKESK. The ends lost 1 base at V and 12 bases at J; junction bases unmatched: 1. The CDR3 runs 12 residues. CDR3 in DNA: TGTGCCAGCAGCCAAGCACAGGGGGAACTGTTTTTT. It translates to CASSQAQGELFF.

The V gene is TRBV4-3, the J gene TRBJ1-1; tentative D call: TRBD1 (5 bases). Trimming stripped 0 bases from V and 3 bases from J, with 17 bases between. The germline V gene encodes CDR1 LGHNA and CDR2 YSLEER. This CDR3 has 17 residues. CDR3 sequence reads: CASSQEVYRGKDTEAFF. The CDR3 bases are TGCGCCAGCAGCCAAGAGGTGTATCGGGGGAAGGACACTGAAGCTTTCTTT.

Only a few counts were recorded for this clone. The V call is TRBV5-1, the J call TRBJ2-7, with a weak D call TRBD1 (6 bases). CDR3 length equals 14 residues. CDR1 is SGHRS and CDR2 is YFSETQ in the germline V gene. The germline V and J ends were trimmed by 0 bases and 7 bases, with 14 bases remaining between them. As DNA, the CDR3 is TGCGCCAGCAGCTTGGACGGGACATCTTTGGAGCAGTACTTC. This sequence encodes CASSLDGTSLEQYF.

This rearrangement joins TRBV3-1 (or the pseudogene TRBV3-2) to TRBJ1-1, with D perhaps TRBD1 (6 bases). Germline V gene data show CDR1 as LGHDT and CDR2 as YNNKEL (reference sequence). The CDR3 covers 13 residues. Trimming shortened V by 4 bases and J by 8 bases, and 14 bases separated the two germline ends. DNA of the CDR3: TGTGCCAGCAGCCGCCAGGGGACTAGGGAAGCTTTCTTT. Translating it yields CASSRQGTREAFF.

This clone came up once. This chain uses TRBV2 with TRBJ1-5, with D possibly TRBD1 on 6 matching bases. Germline CDR1 is SNHLY and CDR2 is FYNNEI. This CDR3 is built from 12 residues. V was cut by 7 bases and J by 7 bases, with 11 bases left in between. Written as DNA, the CDR3 is TGTGCCAGCAAGGGGGGGGGACAGCCCCAGCATTTT. Encoded protein: CASKGGGQPQHF.

V gene TRBV6-5 combines with J gene TRBJ1-1; perhaps TRBD1 as D (5 bases). Germline CDR1 MNHEY, CDR2 SVGAGI. The length of the CDR3 is 13 residues. Deletions cut 6 bases from V and 9 bases from J, with 17 bases between. CDR3 sequence: CASSGGTERKAFF. The CDR3 DNA follows: TGTGCCAGCAGCGGGGGGACGGAGCGTAAAGCTTTCTTT.

This sequence joins TRBV7-9 and TRBJ2-7; D remains ambiguous. V was trimmed by 5 bases and J by 3 bases, leaving 8 bases between them. The CDR3 length is 12 residues. Germline V gives CDR1 SEHNR, CDR2 FQNEAQ (reference sequence). CDR3 coding DNA: TGTGCCAGCAGCCCACTAAGCTACGAGCAGTACTTC. Its protein product is CASSPLSYEQYF. The full variable domain, rest sourced from reference TRBV7-9 and TRBJ2-7, is DTGVSQNPRHKITKRGQNVTFRCDPISEHNRLYWYRQTLGQGPEFLTYFQNEAQLEKSRLLSDRFSAERPKGSFSTLEIQRTEQGDSAMYLCASSPLSYEQYFGPGTRLTVT.

The chain recombines TRBV7-7 with TRBJ1-3; D unclear. The germline V gene encodes CDR1 SSHAT and CDR2 FNYEAQ (reference sequence). V shed 0 bases and J shed 2 bases, with 8 bases lying between them. The CDR3 sequence is 15 residues long. This CDR3 reads CASSLASTPGNTIYF. The CDR3 nucleotides are TGTGCCAGCAGCTTAGCATCGACACCTGGAAACACCATATATTTT.

This chain uses TRBV4-2 with TRBJ1-4, with unresolved D. The CDR3 length is 16 residues. Trimming stripped 3 bases from V and 0 bases from J, with 11 bases between. Germline-derived CDR1 and CDR2 are LGHNA and YNFKEQ. The CDR3, as DNA: TGTGCCAGCAGCCAGGTAACAGCTGCAACTAATGAAAAACTGTTTTTT. It specifies CASSQVTAATNEKLFF.

This clone was seen a few times. The genes are TRBV19 and TRBJ1-6; TRBD1 aligns across 7 bases. J was trimmed by 6 bases and V by 5 bases; bases with no gene match: 7. Germline CDR1 LNHDA, CDR2 SQIVND (reference sequence). The CDR3 totals 15 residues. This CDR3 reads CASSFAGTVNSPLHF. The CDR3, as DNA: TGTGCCAGTAGTTTCGCCGGGACAGTTAATTCACCCCTCCACTTT.

This chain links TRBV5-1 with TRBJ2-2; tentatively, D is TRBD2 (5 bases). CDR1 is SGHRS, CDR2 YFSETQ, per germline. CDR3 size: 16 residues. V was cut by 3 bases and J by 4 bases, with 16 bases left in between. CDR3 region: CASSSYSVPPTGELFF. The CDR3 DNA sequence: TGCGCCAGCAGCTCTTATAGCGTCCCCCCCACCGGGGAGCTGTTTTTT.

V usage is TRBV6-2 or TRBV6-3 and J usage is TRBJ1-1; possible D gene TRBD1, 6 bases. CDR1 is MNHEY and CDR2 is SVGEGT in the germline V gene. This CDR3 is built from 15 residues. The ends were cut back, 0 bases at V and 1 base at J, with 9 bases in the middle. Written as DNA, the CDR3 is TGTGCCAGCAGTTACTCCAGGGGTTGGAACACTGAAGCTTTCTTT. Translating gives CASSYSRGWNTEAFF.

The chain has TRBV7-2 and TRBJ2-1, with TRBD1 matching over 7 bases. J lost 3 bases, V lost 5 bases, and 13 bases had no gene match. This CDR3 has 17 residues. Germline loops: CDR1 SGHTA, CDR2 FQGNSA. CDR3 DNA sequence: TGTGCCAGCAGCCTCTCTTCCGGGACAGATAACTACAATGAGCAGTTCTTC. This sequence encodes CASSLSSGTDNYNEQFF.

The rearrangement joins TRBV7-6 to TRBJ2-3; D might be TRBD2 (7 bases). V dropped 0 bases and J dropped 2 bases, with 15 bases sitting between them. Germline assignment: CDR1 SGHVS and CDR2 FNYEAQ. This CDR3 is 17 amino acids long. CDR3 nucleotides: TGTGCCAGCAGCTTAGCGATTGGTGGGGGGGCCACAGATACGCAGTATTTT. Its protein is CASSLAIGGGATDTQYF.

The J gene is TRBJ1-2, the V gene TRBV2, with a weak D call TRBD1 (6 bases). Trimming took off 9 bases at V and 5 bases at J, with 16 bases between the two ends. From germline, CDR1 is SNHLY and CDR2 FYNNEI. This CDR3 comprises 13 residues. CDR3 amino acids: CASSPGTSYGYTF. CDR3 bases: TGTGCCAGTAGTCCCGGGACAAGTTATGGCTACACCTTC. Variable domain in full (rest from reference TRBV2 and TRBJ1-2): EPEVTQTPSHQVTQMGQEVILRCVPISNHLYFYWYRQILGQKVEFLVSFYNNEISEKSEIFDDQFSVERPDGSNFTLKIRSTKLEDSAMYFCASSPGTSYGYTFGSGTRLTVV.

V is TRBV19 and J is TRBJ2-7, with TRBD2 matching over 8 bases. The V gene's germline CDR1 is LNHDA and CDR2 SQIVND (reference sequence). The CDR3 spans 14 residues. Unmatched junction bases numbered 7, after V lost 6 bases and J lost 3 bases. This CDR3 is CASSLGAGGYEQYF. CDR3 nucleotide sequence: TGTGCCAGTAGCCTCGGGGCGGGGGGCTACGAGCAGTACTTC.

This clone is a singleton in its sample. The V gene is TRBV4-3, the J gene TRBJ2-7; D might be TRBD1 (5 bases). Germline V gene sequence: CDR1 LGHNA, CDR2 YSLEER. CDR3 length: 16 residues. With 0 bases removed from V and 3 bases from J, the gap between germline ends came to 15 bases. CDR3 bases: TGCGCCAGCAGCCAAGATCCCACAGGATTAATCTACGAGCAGTACTTC. Encoded protein: CASSQDPTGLIYEQYF.

J is TRBJ2-1 and V is TRBV18; D remains unclear. V lost 3 bases, J lost 2 bases, and 8 bases lay in between. The germline CDR1 and CDR2 sequences are KGHSH and LQKENI. The CDR3 loop spans 14 amino acids. CDR3 loop: CASSPSRTYNEQFF. In nucleotides, the CDR3 is TGTGCCAGCTCACCGTCGAGGACCTACAATGAGCAGTTCTTC.

V is TRBV4-1 and J is TRBJ2-7; 14 nucleotides agree with TRBD2. The J segment lost 4 bases and the V segment lost 4 bases, leaving 3 bases of the junction unmatched. CDR3 length: 15 residues. The V gene's germline CDR1 is MGHRA and CDR2 YSYEKL. CDR3 DNA: TGCGCCAGCAGCCCCGGGACTAGCGGGAGTTACGAGCAGTACTTC. It is translated as CASSPGTSGSYEQYF.

This clone was counted ten times or more. The rearrangement links TRBV7-8 to TRBJ2-6; D not resolved. CDR3 length: 18 amino acids. The V gene's germline CDR1 is SGHVS and CDR2 FQNEAQ. Trimming stripped 1 base from V and 2 bases from J, with 15 bases between. The CDR3: CASSLGGVSATGANVLTF. The CDR3 bases are TGTGCCAGCAGCTTAGGAGGTGTGAGTGCGACTGGGGCCAACGTCCTGACTTTC.

The V call is TRBV7-6, the J call TRBJ2-7; 7 bases fit TRBD1. This CDR3 region has 14 residues. CDR1 is SGHVS and CDR2 is FNYEAQ in the germline V gene. The junction had 11 bases not matched to a gene; V was cut back by 5 bases and J by 7 bases. CDR3 amino acids: CASSITGTALEQYF. DNA for the CDR3: TGTGCCAGCAGCATTACCGGGACAGCGCTTGAGCAGTACTTC.